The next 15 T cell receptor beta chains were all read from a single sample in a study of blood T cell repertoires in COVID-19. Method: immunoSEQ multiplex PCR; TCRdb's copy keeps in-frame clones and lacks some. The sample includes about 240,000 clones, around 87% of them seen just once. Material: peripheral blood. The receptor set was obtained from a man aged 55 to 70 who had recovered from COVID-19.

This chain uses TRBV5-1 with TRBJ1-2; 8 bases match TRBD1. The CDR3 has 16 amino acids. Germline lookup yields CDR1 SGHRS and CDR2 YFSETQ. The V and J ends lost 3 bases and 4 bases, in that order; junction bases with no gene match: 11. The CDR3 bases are TGCGCCAGCAGCTACCGTACAGGGGGGAGTGGCTATGGCTACACCTTC. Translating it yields CASSYRTGGSGYGYTF. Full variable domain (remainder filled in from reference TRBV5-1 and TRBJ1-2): KAGVTQTPRYLIKTRGQQVTLSCSPISGHRSVSWYQQTPGQGLQFLFEYFSETQRNKGNFPGRFSGRQFSNSRSEMNVSTLELGDSALYLCASSYRTGGSGYGYTFGSGTRLTVV.

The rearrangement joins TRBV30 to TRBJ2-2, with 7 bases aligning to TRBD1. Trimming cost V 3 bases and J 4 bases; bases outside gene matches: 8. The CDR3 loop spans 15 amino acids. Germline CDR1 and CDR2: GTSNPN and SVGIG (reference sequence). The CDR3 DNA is TGTGCCTGGAGAACCGTACAGGGGCTCACCGGGGAGCTGTTTTTT. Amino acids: CAWRTVQGLTGELFF.

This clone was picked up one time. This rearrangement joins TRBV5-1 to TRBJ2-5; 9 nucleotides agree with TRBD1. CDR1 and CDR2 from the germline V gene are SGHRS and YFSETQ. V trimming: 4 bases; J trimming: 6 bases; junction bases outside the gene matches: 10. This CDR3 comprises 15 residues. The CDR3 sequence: CASSPIQGATKTQYF. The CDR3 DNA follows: TGCGCCAGCAGCCCCATACAGGGGGCTACAAAGACCCAGTACTTC.

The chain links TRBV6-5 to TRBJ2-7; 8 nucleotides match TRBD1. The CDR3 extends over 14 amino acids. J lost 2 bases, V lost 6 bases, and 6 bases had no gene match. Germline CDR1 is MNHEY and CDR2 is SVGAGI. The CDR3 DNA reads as TGTGCCAGCAGAACCGGGACAGGCACCTACGAGCAGTACTTC. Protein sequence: CASRTGTGTYEQYF.

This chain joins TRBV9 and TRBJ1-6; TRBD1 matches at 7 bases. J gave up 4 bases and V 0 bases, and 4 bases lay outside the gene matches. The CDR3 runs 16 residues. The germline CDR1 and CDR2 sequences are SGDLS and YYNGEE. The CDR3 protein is CASSVGGGGYNSPLHF. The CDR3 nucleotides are TGTGCCAGCAGCGTAGGAGGGGGCGGGTATAATTCACCCCTCCACTTT. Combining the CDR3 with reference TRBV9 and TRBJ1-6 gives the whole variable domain DSGVTQTPKHLITATGQRVTLRCSPRSGDLSVYWYQQSLDQGLQFLIQYYNGEERAKGNILERFSAQQFPDLHSELNLSSLELGDSALYFCASSVGGGGYNSPLHFGNGTRLTVT.

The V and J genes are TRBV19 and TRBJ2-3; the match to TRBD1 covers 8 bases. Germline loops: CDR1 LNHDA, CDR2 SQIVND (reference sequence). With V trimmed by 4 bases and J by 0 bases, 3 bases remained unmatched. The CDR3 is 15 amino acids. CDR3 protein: CASSKRQGSTDTQYF. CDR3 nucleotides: TGTGCCAGTAGTAAGAGACAGGGGAGCACAGATACGCAGTATTTT.

For the CDR3, the DNA is TGTGCCATCAGAGACAGGGGTTATGGCTACACCTTC. Encoded protein: CAIRDRGYGYTF. The chain carries TRBV10-3 and TRBJ1-2, with 8 bases matching TRBD1. The CDR3 extends over 12 amino acids. The V gene end was trimmed by 6 bases and the J gene end by 5 bases; junction bases not matched to a gene: 2. Per the germline V gene, CDR1 is ENHRY and CDR2 is SYGVKD.

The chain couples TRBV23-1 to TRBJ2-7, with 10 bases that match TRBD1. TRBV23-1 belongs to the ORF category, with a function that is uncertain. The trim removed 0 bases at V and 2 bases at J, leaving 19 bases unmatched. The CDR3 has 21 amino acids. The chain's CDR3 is CASSQSEGRGQGTKIAYEQYF. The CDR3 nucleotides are TGCGCCAGCAGTCAATCGGAGGGGAGGGGACAGGGGACTAAGATAGCCTACGAGCAGTACTTC.

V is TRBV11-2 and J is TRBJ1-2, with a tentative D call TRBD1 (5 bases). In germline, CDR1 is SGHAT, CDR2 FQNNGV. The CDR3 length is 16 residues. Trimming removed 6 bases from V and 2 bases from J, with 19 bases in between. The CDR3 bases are TGTGCCAGCAGGAACCCCGGAAGGGGAAAAAACTATGGCTACACCTTC. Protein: CASRNPGRGKNYGYTF.

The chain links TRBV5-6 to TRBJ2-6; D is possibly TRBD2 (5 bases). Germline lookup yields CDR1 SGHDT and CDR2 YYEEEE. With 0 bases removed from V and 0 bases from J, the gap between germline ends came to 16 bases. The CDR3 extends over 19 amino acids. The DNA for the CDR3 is TGTGCCAGCAGCTTGGGTCGTAGAATAGCGCGCTCTGGGGCCAACGTCCTGACTTTC. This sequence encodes CASSLGRRIARSGANVLTF.

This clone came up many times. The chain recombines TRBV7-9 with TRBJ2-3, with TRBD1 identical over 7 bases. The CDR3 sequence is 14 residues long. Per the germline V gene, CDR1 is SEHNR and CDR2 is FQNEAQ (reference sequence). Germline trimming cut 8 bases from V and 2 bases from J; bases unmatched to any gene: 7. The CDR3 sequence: CASAPTGNTDTQYF. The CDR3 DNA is TGTGCCAGCGCCCCGACAGGGAACACAGATACGCAGTATTTT.

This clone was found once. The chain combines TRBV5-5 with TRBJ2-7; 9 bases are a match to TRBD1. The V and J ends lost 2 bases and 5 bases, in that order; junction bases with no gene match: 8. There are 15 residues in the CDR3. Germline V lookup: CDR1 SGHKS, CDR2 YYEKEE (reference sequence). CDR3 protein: CASSLGTGGVDEQYF. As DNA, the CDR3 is TGTGCCAGCAGCTTAGGTACAGGGGGCGTTGACGAGCAGTACTTC.

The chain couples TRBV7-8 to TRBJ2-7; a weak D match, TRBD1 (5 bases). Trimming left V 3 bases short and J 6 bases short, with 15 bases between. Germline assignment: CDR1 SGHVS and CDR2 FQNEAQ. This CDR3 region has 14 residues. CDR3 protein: CASSFGQGFREQYV. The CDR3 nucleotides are TGTGCCAGCAGCTTCGGCCAGGGCTTTCGCGAGCAGTACGTC.

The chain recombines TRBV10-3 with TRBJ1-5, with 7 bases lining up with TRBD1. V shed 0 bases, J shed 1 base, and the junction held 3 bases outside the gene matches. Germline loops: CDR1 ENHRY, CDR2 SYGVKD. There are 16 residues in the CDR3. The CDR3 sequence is CAISESKGASNQPQHF. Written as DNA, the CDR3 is TGTGCCATCAGTGAGTCTAAGGGGGCAAGCAATCAGCCCCAGCATTTT.

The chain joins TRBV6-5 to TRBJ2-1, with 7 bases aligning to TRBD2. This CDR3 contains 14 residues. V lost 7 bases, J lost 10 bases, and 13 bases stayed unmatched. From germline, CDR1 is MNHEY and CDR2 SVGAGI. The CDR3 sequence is CASTRGVSSGEQFF. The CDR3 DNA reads TGTGCCAGCACCCGGGGGGTCTCTTCTGGCGAGCAGTTCTTC.